This T cell receptor beta chain emerged from a study of T cells in Graves' hyperthyroidism and ophthalmopathy. The overall study: The authors collected peripheral blood at initial diagnosis, before any treatment.

Germline V gives CDR1 DFQATT, CDR2 SNEGSKA (reference sequence). The CDR3 spans 14 residues. With V trimmed by 6 bases and J by 4 bases, 7 bases remained unmatched. Exclusion criteria comprised uncontrolled infection, other autoimmune disease, pregnancy or lactation. The study based diagnoses on clinical symptoms, serum thyroxine and TRAb, thyroid ultrasound and orbital computed tomography. This clonotype was observed many times. What was amplified from RNA transcripts were TCR beta CDR3 regions. The HTBI primer set was used in a first-round RT-PCR of the TCR CDR3. From the multiplex PCR reads, TCRdb called clonotypes with MiXCR, one entry per CDR3 protein. The sample shows about 690,000 distinct CDR3 sequences, 15% to 20% of them seen only once.

Sequencing input: blood. This sequence joins TRBV20-1 and TRBJ2-5; 11 bases map to TRBD2. This clonotype originated in a man in his fifties with Graves' hyperthyroidism. CDR3: CSATSGSGLETQYF. CDR3 sequence (DNA): TGCAGTGCCACTAGCGGGAGTGGCTTAGAGACCCAGTACTTC.